A single sample gave rise to the 27 T cell receptor beta chains below, sequenced in a study of T cell responses to AZD1222 COVID-19 vaccine. Clones were sequenced by immunoSEQ multiplex PCR, and TCRdb holds only the in-frame ones, with some missing. The sample consists of 72,000 or so clones, 85% of them appearing once. The starting material was peripheral blood, obtained on day 0 of AZD1222 vaccination. Source of these receptors: an adult in good health.

This chain connects TRBV5-4 to TRBJ1-1; D perhaps matches TRBD1 (6 bases). Trimming removed 10 bases at V and 1 base at J, with 11 bases between. The CDR3 loop spans 12 amino acids. Germline CDR1 reads SGHNT; CDR2 reads YYREEE (reference sequence). The CDR3 DNA reads TGTGCCCCCGGGGGGGCGAACACTGAAGCTTTCTTT. It yields the protein CAPGGANTEAFF.

J is TRBJ1-4 and V is TRBV29-1; D ambiguous. The germline gives CDR1 SQVTM, CDR2 ANQGSEA. V gave up 7 bases and J gave up 14 bases, with 17 bases separating them. The CDR3 has 11 residues. The DNA of the CDR3 is TGCAGCGCCAACGACCCTCCGGACCTGTTTTTT. Residues: CSANDPPDLFF.

The V gene is TRBV25-1, the J gene TRBJ1-2, with D perhaps TRBD1 (5 bases). From germline, CDR1 is MGHDK and CDR2 SYGVNS. The CDR3 is 14 residues long. Trimming took 4 bases from V and 8 from J, leaving 17 bases between them. CDR3 sequence: CASSGGTDAGGYTF. In DNA form, the CDR3 reads TGTGCCAGCAGTGGGGGGACGGACGCAGGGGGCTACACCTTC.

The rearrangement uses TRBV11-3 and TRBJ2-5, with a weak D call TRBD1 (6 bases). The CDR3 is made up of 14 amino acids. The ends were cut back, 1 base at V and 5 bases at J, with 11 bases in the middle. CDR1 is SGHNT and CDR2 is YENEEA in the germline V gene. Written as DNA, the CDR3 is TGTGCCAGCAGCTTAGGTGGGGGCTTGGAGACCCAGTACTTC. Translation gives CASSLGGGLETQYF.

The V call is TRBV3-1 (or the pseudogene TRBV3-2), the J call TRBJ2-3; 11 nucleotides agree with TRBD2. The germline gives CDR1 LGHDT, CDR2 YNNKEL (reference sequence). With V trimmed by 4 bases and J by 4 bases, 7 bases remained unmatched. There are 16 residues in the CDR3. CDR3 amino acids: CASSPSLAGVADTQYF. CDR3 coding DNA: TGTGCCAGCAGCCCGTCACTAGCGGGAGTAGCAGATACGCAGTATTTT.

The J gene is TRBJ1-2, the V gene TRBV6-5; D is perhaps TRBD1 (5 bases). The germline V and J ends were trimmed by 6 bases and 8 bases, with 13 bases remaining between them. Germline CDR1 MNHEY, CDR2 SVGAGI. The CDR3 loop spans 12 amino acids. For the CDR3, the DNA is TGTGCCAGCAGGGCGACAGTCTCAGGCTACACCTTC. Its protein is CASRATVSGYTF.

The genes are TRBV10-2 and TRBJ1-5, with TRBD1 as a possible D gene (6 bases). Germline CDR1 and CDR2: WSHSY and SAAADI. CDR3 length: 14 residues. The V end was cut by 4 bases, the J end by 0 bases, with 7 bases between. In nucleotides, the CDR3 is TGCGCCAGCAGTGCACAGGGTAGCAATCAGCCCCAGCATTTT. As protein: CASSAQGSNQPQHF.

V and J are TRBV3-1 (or the pseudogene TRBV3-2) and TRBJ2-3; D is tentatively TRBD1 or TRBD2 (5 bases each). The germline V gene encodes CDR1 LGHDT and CDR2 YNNKEL (reference sequence). This CDR3 is 16 amino acids long. Trimming cost V 3 bases and J 3 bases, with 16 bases left between them. In DNA, the CDR3 is TGTGCCAGCAGCCACGTGTGGGGACCGAAAACAGATACGCAGTATTTT. Its translation: CASSHVWGPKTDTQYF.

This clone occurred once. CDR3 in amino acids: CASSYAAAYNEQFF. In nucleotides, the CDR3 is TGTGCCAGCAGTTACGCGGCGGCATACAATGAGCAGTTCTTC. The V gene is TRBV6-5, the J gene TRBJ2-1; D unresolved. The CDR3 contains 14 residues. Looked up from germline, CDR1 is MNHEY and CDR2 is SVGAGI. V lost 2 bases and J 4 bases, leaving 9 bases between the germline ends.

This clone has a count of ten or more. The J gene is TRBJ1-4, the V gene TRBV5-1; TRBD1 matches 7 bases. V was clipped by 0 bases and J by 2 bases; unmatched bases: 4. Germline CDR1 reads SGHRS; CDR2 reads YFSETQ. The CDR3 spans 16 residues. In nucleotides, the CDR3 is TGCGCCAGCAGCTTGGACCCAGGGGGTACTAATGAAAAACTGTTTTTT. Translating gives CASSLDPGGTNEKLFF.

The chain uses TRBV7-9 and TRBJ1-4, with D possibly TRBD1 on 5 matching bases. V lost 0 bases and J 4 bases, leaving 9 bases between the germline ends. CDR3 length equals 15 residues. The V gene's germline CDR1 is SEHNR and CDR2 FQNEAQ (reference sequence). The chain's CDR3 is CASSLAGGFNEKLFF. The CDR3 DNA is TGTGCCAGCAGCTTAGCGGGGGGTTTTAATGAAAAACTGTTTTTT.

V gene TRBV10-3 combines with J gene TRBJ1-2; D may be TRBD1 (6 bases). Trimming cost V 2 bases and J 7 bases, with 11 bases left between them. There are 13 residues in the CDR3. Germline loops: CDR1 ENHRY, CDR2 SYGVKD. In DNA form, the CDR3 reads TGTGCCATCAGTGAGGTCGGGGGCTCTGGCTACACCTTC. Translation gives CAISEVGGSGYTF.

The rearrangement links TRBV5-1 to TRBJ2-7; TRBD2 agrees at 7 bases. V lost 4 bases, J lost 5 bases, and 9 bases stayed unmatched. CDR3 size: 14 residues. Germline V lookup: CDR1 SGHRS, CDR2 YFSETQ. CDR3 sequence (DNA): TGCGCCAGCAGCATGAGGGAGCGGGGCCACGAGCAGTACTTC. Its protein is CASSMRERGHEQYF.

In its sample, this clone was seen a few times. The V gene is TRBV7-8, the J gene TRBJ1-1; TRBD1 aligns across 8 bases. Trimming removed 5 bases from V and 0 bases from J; junction bases left unmatched: 5. This CDR3 spans 15 amino acids. The germline gives CDR1 SGHVS, CDR2 FQNEAQ. The CDR3: CASSNRGGLNTEAFF. Here the CDR3 DNA reads TGTGCCAGCAGCAACAGGGGGGGGCTGAACACTGAAGCTTTCTTT.

This chain joins TRBV6-6 and TRBJ1-5; D gene ambiguous. The germline V gene has CDR1 MNHNY and CDR2 SVGAGI (reference sequence). Trimming removed 4 bases from V and 0 bases from J, with 7 bases in between. This CDR3 is 14 amino acids long. The CDR3 DNA is TGTGCCAGCAGTTCCTCATATAGCAATCAGCCCCAGCATTTT. Protein product: CASSSSYSNQPQHF.

This chain links TRBV11-2 with TRBJ1-3; D ambiguous. Germline CDR1 SGHAT, CDR2 FQNNGV. This CDR3 has 13 residues. V was trimmed by 1 base and J by 0 bases, leaving 1 base between them. The CDR3 reads CASSLGSGNTIYF. The CDR3 DNA reads TGTGCCAGCAGCTTAGGCTCTGGAAACACCATATATTTT.

The chain recombines TRBV6-2 or TRBV6-3 with TRBJ1-5, with D unresolved. CDR3 length equals 16 residues. The germline V gene has CDR1 MNHEY and CDR2 SVGEGT. V was shortened by 0 bases and J by 1 base, with 10 bases between the two germline ends. The CDR3 sequence: CASSYSIGSSNQPQHF. CDR3 nucleotide sequence: TGTGCCAGCAGTTACTCGATAGGTTCCAGCAATCAGCCCCAGCATTTT.

As DNA, the CDR3 is TGTGCCTGGAGTGTACATCTAGCAATAAACTATGGCTACACCTTC. Translating it yields CAWSVHLAINYGYTF. This sequence joins TRBV30 and TRBJ1-2; no definite D call. V lost 0 bases to trimming and J lost 2 bases, with 13 bases between them. The CDR3 totals 15 residues. Germline lookup yields CDR1 GTSNPN and CDR2 SVGIG (reference sequence). The complete variable domain, with remaining parts taken from reference TRBV30 and TRBJ1-2, reads SQTIHQWPATLVQPVGSPLSLECTVEGTSNPNLYWYRQAAGRGLQLLFYSVGIGQISSEVPQNLSASRPQDRQFILSSKKLLLSDSGFYLCAWSVHLAINYGYTFGSGTRLTVV.

The chain employs TRBV11-2 and TRBJ1-1; D is unclear. V dropped 1 base and J dropped 0 bases, with 9 bases sitting between them. Per germline, CDR1 SGHAT and CDR2 FQNNGV. The CDR3 spans 15 residues. CDR3 DNA: TGTGCCAGCAGCTTAGGCCCAGGCATGAACACTGAAGCTTTCTTT. Residues: CASSLGPGMNTEAFF.

CDR3 region: CASNAGGDTQYF. The CDR3 DNA reads as TGTGCCAGCAATGCGGGGGGAGATACGCAGTATTTT. The chain carries TRBV6-5 and TRBJ2-3, with 8 nucleotides matching TRBD2. Looked up from germline, CDR1 is MNHEY and CDR2 is SVGAGI. The CDR3 extends over 12 amino acids. V lost 7 bases to trimming and J lost 5 bases; unmatched junction nucleotides: 2.

The J gene is TRBJ2-7, the V gene TRBV15, with D possibly TRBD1 on 6 matching bases. Per the germline V gene, CDR1 is LNHNV and CDR2 is YYDKDF (reference sequence). This CDR3 is built from 15 residues. Trimming cost V 3 bases and J 2 bases, with 14 bases left between them. The CDR3 loop is CATSRGDGQTYEQYF. DNA for the CDR3: TGTGCCACCAGCAGGGGGGATGGACAGACCTACGAGCAGTACTTC. Filled out from reference TRBV15 and TRBJ2-7, the complete variable domain reads DAMVIQNPRYQVTQFGKPVTLSCSQTLNHNVMYWYQQKSSQAPKLLFHYYDKDFNNEADTPDNFQSRRPNTSFCFLDIRSPGLGDTAMYLCATSRGDGQTYEQYFGPGTRLTVT.

This clone was seen only once. V and J are TRBV24-1 and TRBJ2-3; TRBD2 matches at 9 bases. The germline V gene has CDR1 KGHDR and CDR2 SFDVKD. There are 17 residues in the CDR3. The V gene end was trimmed by 1 base and the J gene end by 2 bases; junction bases not matched to a gene: 6. The chain's CDR3 is CATSDLSSGTPTDTQYF. CDR3 nucleotide sequence: TGTGCCACCAGTGATTTATCTAGCGGGACCCCCACAGATACGCAGTATTTT.

This clone was seen more than once but under ten times. The chain joins TRBV27 to TRBJ2-6; 8 positions match TRBD1. CDR3 length: 17 amino acids. Germline V gene sequence: CDR1 MNHEY, CDR2 SMNVEV (reference sequence). Trimming at V came to 3 bases and at J to 2 bases, leaving 6 bases not matched to a gene. CDR3 sequence reads: CASSLTGVLAGANVLTF. The CDR3 DNA sequence: TGTGCCAGCAGTTTGACAGGGGTCTTAGCTGGGGCCAACGTCCTGACTTTC.

This clone was recorded once. The chain couples TRBV27 to TRBJ1-2; no definite D call. The V and J ends lost 2 bases and 0 bases respectively, with 10 bases between them. Germline CDR1 MNHEY, CDR2 SMNVEV (reference sequence). The CDR3 spans 15 residues. CDR3 region: CASSLEGRANYGYTF. In DNA form, the CDR3 reads TGTGCCAGCAGTTTAGAGGGCAGAGCTAACTATGGCTACACCTTC.

This clone was detected a few times. The chain recombines TRBV3-1 (or the pseudogene TRBV3-2) with TRBJ2-7, with D hard to call. The V gene's germline CDR1 is LGHDT and CDR2 YNNKEL (reference sequence). The CDR3 extends over 14 amino acids. V was clipped by 0 bases and J by 1 base, with 7 bases between them. This CDR3 is CASSQDWGSYEQYF. In DNA form, the CDR3 reads TGTGCCAGCAGCCAAGATTGGGGTTCCTACGAGCAGTACTTC.

The genes are TRBV3-1 (or the pseudogene TRBV3-2) and TRBJ1-1, with TRBD1 as a possible D gene (5 bases). The CDR3 runs to 12 residues. The germline V gene has CDR1 LGHDT and CDR2 YNNKEL (reference sequence). Trimming removed 4 bases from V and 6 bases from J, with 9 bases in between. The CDR3 here is CASSRGTSEAFF. The CDR3 DNA is TGTGCCAGCAGCCGGGGCACATCTGAAGCTTTCTTT.

This chain connects TRBV7-3 to TRBJ1-1; TRBD1 agrees at 7 bases. CDR1 SGHTA and CDR2 FQGTGA come from the germline V gene. Losses at the gene ends were 1 base for V and 0 bases for J; bases not matched to a gene: 2. CDR3 length equals 15 residues. The CDR3 sequence: CASSLRQGVNTEAFF. CDR3 DNA: TGTGCCAGCAGCTTAAGACAGGGAGTGAACACTGAAGCTTTCTTT.